This TCR beta chain was identified during a study of chemoradiotherapy in HPV16-positive cancers. The length of the CDR3 is 16 residues. V was trimmed by 0 bases and J by 7 bases, leaving 13 bases between them. Germline V gene data show CDR1 as MGHRA and CDR2 as YSYEKL. For this clone: Its specificity is not known.

Overall study results and limits: For HPV16-positive patients, expanding HPV-responsive T cells associated with longer recurrence-free survival. Non-HPV-specific T cells did not expand in tumors during treatment, whereas candidate HPV-specific clones and E7-related motifs did.

This table comes from immunoSEQ multiplex PCR, and its TCRdb copy is limited to in-frame clones, with some not included. This sample has some 32,000 clones, with 89% found just once. The rearrangement uses TRBV4-1 and TRBJ1-6; the D is unclear. The source was blood, collected from a patient who underwent chemoradiotherapy. The receptor was isolated from a human donor with HPV-associated anogenital cancer. The CDR3 protein is CASSQDFGRSNSPLHF. CDR3 in DNA: TGCGCCAGCAGCCAAGATTTTGGCAGGTCAAATTCACCCCTCCACTTT.